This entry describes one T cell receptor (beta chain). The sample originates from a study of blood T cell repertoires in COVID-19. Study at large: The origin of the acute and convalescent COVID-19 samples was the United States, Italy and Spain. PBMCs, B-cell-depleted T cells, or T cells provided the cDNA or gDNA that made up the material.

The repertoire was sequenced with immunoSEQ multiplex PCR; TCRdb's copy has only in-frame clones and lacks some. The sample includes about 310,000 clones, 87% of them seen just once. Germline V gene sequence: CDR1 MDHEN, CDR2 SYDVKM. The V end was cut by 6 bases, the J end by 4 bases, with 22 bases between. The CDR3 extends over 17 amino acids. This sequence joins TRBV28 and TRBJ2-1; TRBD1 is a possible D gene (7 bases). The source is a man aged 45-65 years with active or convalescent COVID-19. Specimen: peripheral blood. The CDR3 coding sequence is TGTGCCAGCAGGGAGGGACAGCCCATCGCCCTTTACAATGAGCAGTTCTTC. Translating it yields CASREGQPIALYNEQFF. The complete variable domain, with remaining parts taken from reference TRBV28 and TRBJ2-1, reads DVKVTQSSRYLVKRTGEKVFLECVQDMDHENMFWYRQDPGLGLRLIYFSYDVKMKEKGDIPEGYSVSREKKERFSLILESASTNQTSMYLCASREGQPIALYNEQFFGPGTRLTVL.